Listed here are 25 T cell receptor beta chains from one sample, sequenced in a study of cytotoxic CD8 clonotypes in ibrutinib-treated CLL. Generated by immunoSEQ multiplex PCR, the TCRdb table keeps only in-frame clones and is missing some. The sample consists of 40,000 or so clones, approximately 45% of them appearing once. Material: PBMCs, obtained before ibrutinib treatment. These receptors all come from a human donor with chronic lymphocytic leukemia.

V is TRBV10-3 and J is TRBJ1-4, with D possibly matching TRBD1 (5 bases). Trimming pared 6 bases from V and 0 bases from J, leaving 14 bases between. CDR1 ENHRY and CDR2 SYGVKD come from the germline V gene. This CDR3 is 16 amino acids long. In DNA, the CDR3 is TGTGCCATCAGCCCGACAGTCGAATCAACTAATGAAAAACTGTTTTTT. Amino acid sequence: CAISPTVESTNEKLFF.

The rearrangement links TRBV7-3 to TRBJ2-7; 8 bases are a match to TRBD1. The CDR3 runs 15 residues. V was pared by 2 bases and J by 1 base, with 4 bases of the junction left unmatched. Germline loops: CDR1 SGHTA, CDR2 FQGTGA. The CDR3 sequence: CASSLYRGRSYEQYF. The CDR3 DNA reads TGTGCCAGCAGCTTATACAGGGGGAGGTCCTACGAGCAGTACTTC.

Details on this clone: Its ends do not fully match the called genes, so a read error is possible. J is TRBJ2-5 and V is TRBV20-1; D may be TRBD2 (5 bases). Looked up from germline, CDR1 is DFQATT and CDR2 is SNEGSKA (reference sequence). CDR3 length equals 11 residues. CDR3 nucleotides: TGCAGTGCTAGAGATCGGCGGGCCCAGCACTTC. Protein: CSARDRRAQHF.

This clone was seen a few times. This chain connects TRBV10-2 to TRBJ2-7; D may be TRBD1 or TRBD2 (5 bases each). V was cut by 3 bases and J by 2 bases, with 11 bases left in between. Germline CDR1 is WSHSY and CDR2 is SAAADI. The CDR3 sequence is 14 residues long. CDR3 in amino acids: CASSDLLGAYEQYF. CDR3 coding DNA: TGCGCCAGCAGTGATCTGTTGGGGGCCTACGAGCAGTACTTC.

The chain has TRBV19 and TRBJ2-7, with D uncertain. Trimming pared 3 bases from V and 1 base from J, leaving 13 bases between. Per germline, CDR1 LNHDA and CDR2 SQIVND (reference sequence). This CDR3 is built from 15 residues. The CDR3 loop reads CASSIQFAGSYEQYF. For the CDR3, the DNA is TGTGCCAGTAGTATTCAGTTTGCTGGGTCCTACGAGCAGTACTTC.

This clone occurred a few times. The chain combines TRBV6-1 with TRBJ1-5; D remains ambiguous. Germline assignment: CDR1 MNHNS and CDR2 SASEGT. The CDR3 is made up of 18 amino acids. V was trimmed by 0 bases and J by 1 base, leaving 16 bases between them. CDR3 sequence (DNA): TGTGCCAGCAGTGAAGCGCTTCGGACTCTTAGGAGCAATCAGCCCCAGCATTTT. It translates to CASSEALRTLRSNQPQHF.

This clone was recorded many times. J is TRBJ1-2 and V is TRBV27; 8 nucleotides align to TRBD1. Germline V gene sequence: CDR1 MNHEY, CDR2 SMNVEV (reference sequence). The CDR3 spans 15 residues. After removal of 5 bases from V and 4 bases from J, the junction contained 9 bases not matched to a gene. This CDR3 is CASSISQGAPYGYTF. The CDR3 nucleotides read TGTGCCAGCAGTATTTCCCAGGGGGCGCCCTATGGCTACACCTTC.

This clone was counted only a few times. The chain is built from TRBV6-1 and TRBJ2-7; TRBD1 is a possible D gene (5 bases). V lost 8 bases, J lost 3 bases, and 17 bases lay in between. Germline V gene sequence: CDR1 MNHNS, CDR2 SASEGT. This CDR3 has 14 residues. The CDR3 DNA reads as TGTGCCAGCGATCTAACAGGAGAGGTCTACGAGCAGTACTTC. It codes for CASDLTGEVYEQYF.

The chain carries TRBV5-1 and TRBJ1-6; no definite D call. Trimming took off 4 bases at V and 8 bases at J, with 10 bases between the two ends. Per germline, CDR1 SGHRS and CDR2 YFSETQ. The CDR3 has 13 amino acids. The CDR3 DNA reads TGCGCCAGCAGCGAGATACAAGATTCACCCCTCCACTTT. Its translation: CASSEIQDSPLHF.

V is TRBV28 and J is TRBJ1-5; no firm D call. The CDR3 is 16 residues long. V was shortened by 6 bases and J by 0 bases, with 15 bases between the two germline ends. Germline V gives CDR1 MDHEN, CDR2 SYDVKM. CDR3 in amino acids: CASSYPGRYSNQPQHF. DNA for the CDR3: TGTGCCAGCAGCTACCCAGGCCGTTATAGCAATCAGCCCCAGCATTTT.

J is TRBJ1-1 and V is TRBV4-2; tentatively, D is TRBD1 (5 bases). The CDR3 runs 16 residues. Germline loops: CDR1 LGHNA, CDR2 YNFKEQ. The V and J ends lost 4 bases and 2 bases respectively, with 17 bases between them. Here the CDR3 reads CASSPHSDSRNTEAFF. For the CDR3, the DNA is TGTGCCAGCAGCCCGCACTCTGACAGCAGAAACACTGAAGCTTTCTTT.

This clone was detected only a few times. CDR3 coding DNA: TGTGCCAGCAGTGACCAGATGAACACTGAAGCTTTCTTT. Translation gives CASSDQMNTEAFF. The chain links TRBV6-1 to TRBJ1-1; D is unclear. The CDR3 consists of 13 residues. Looked up from germline, CDR1 is MNHNS and CDR2 is SASEGT. The V end was cut by 3 bases, the J end by 0 bases, with 5 bases between.

V gene TRBV9 combines with J gene TRBJ2-5, with TRBD1 matching over 7 bases. V gave up 3 bases and J gave up 2 bases; unmatched junction bases: 7. This CDR3 comprises 15 residues. Per the germline V gene, CDR1 is SGDLS and CDR2 is YYNGEE. CDR3 protein: CASSAGDSPQETQYF. The DNA for the CDR3 is TGTGCCAGCAGCGCCGGGGACAGCCCTCAAGAGACCCAGTACTTC. Full variable domain (missing parts from reference TRBV9 and TRBJ2-5): DSGVTQTPKHLITATGQRVTLRCSPRSGDLSVYWYQQSLDQGLQFLIQYYNGEERAKGNILERFSAQQFPDLHSELNLSSLELGDSALYFCASSAGDSPQETQYFGPGTRLLVL.

This clone was detected only a few times. V usage is TRBV2 and J usage is TRBJ1-2; TRBD1 might be the D (5 bases). The CDR3 is 13 residues long. V lost 7 bases and J 1 base, leaving 10 bases between the germline ends. The germline V gene encodes CDR1 SNHLY and CDR2 FYNNEI. CDR3 region: CASIEGVNYGYTF. As DNA, the CDR3 is TGTGCCAGCATCGAAGGGGTTAACTATGGCTACACCTTC.

Relative to its sample, this clone is medium-sized. The CDR3 DNA reads TGCGCCAGCAGCCAGATAGCGGGGACCTTCTACAATGAGCAGTTCTTC. This gives the protein CASSQIAGTFYNEQFF. The chain links TRBV4-1 to TRBJ2-1; 8 bases are a match to TRBD2. The CDR3 length is 16 residues. Looked up from germline, CDR1 is MGHRA and CDR2 is YSYEKL. V gave up 3 bases and J gave up 3 bases; unmatched junction bases: 7.

This chain uses TRBV6-1 with TRBJ1-5; D gene ambiguous. V lost 4 bases and J 4 bases, leaving 8 bases between the germline ends. This CDR3 region has 13 residues. Germline assignment: CDR1 MNHNS and CDR2 SASEGT. This chain's CDR3 is CASSVSVNQPQHF. The CDR3 coding sequence is TGTGCCAGCAGTGTGTCGGTTAATCAGCCCCAGCATTTT.

This chain links TRBV6-6 with TRBJ1-2; 9 bases are a match to TRBD1. The CDR3 is made up of 13 amino acids. After removal of 9 bases from V and 1 base from J, the junction contained 3 bases not matched to a gene. The germline V gene has CDR1 MNHNY and CDR2 SVGAGI (reference sequence). CDR3 region: CASRTGVNYGYTF. CDR3 nucleotides: TGTGCCAGTAGGACAGGGGTTAACTATGGCTACACCTTC.

This clone has just a few counts. The rearrangement joins TRBV7-2 to TRBJ1-3; possible D gene TRBD1, 5 bases. The V gene's germline CDR1 is SGHTA and CDR2 FQGNSA. There are 14 residues in the CDR3. V lost 2 bases to trimming and J lost 4 bases, with 9 bases between them. CDR3 sequence (DNA): TGTGCCAGCAGCTTAAGGGGTCTGGGAAACACCATATATTTT. Translating gives CASSLRGLGNTIYF.

Sample share makes this clone large. The V and J genes are TRBV11-2 and TRBJ2-4; 8 positions match TRBD2. The trim removed 3 bases at V and 5 bases at J, leaving 6 bases unmatched. The V gene's germline CDR1 is SGHAT and CDR2 FQNNGV. CDR3 length: 15 amino acids. CDR3 sequence: CASSLWRGDENIQYF. The CDR3 coding sequence is TGTGCCAGCAGCTTGTGGCGGGGGGATGAAAACATTCAGTACTTC.

In this sample, this clone turned up a few times. The gene calls are TRBV10-3 and TRBJ1-2, with D perhaps TRBD1 (5 bases). This CDR3 spans 15 amino acids. V was clipped by 4 bases and J by 7 bases, with 19 bases between them. Germline loops: CDR1 ENHRY, CDR2 SYGVKD. The CDR3 region has the DNA TGTGCCATCAGTGTGGGGCGGCCTGAACTAGGTGGCTACACCTTC. Translating it yields CAISVGRPELGGYTF.

This clone was found a few times. This chain links TRBV27 with TRBJ2-5; possible D gene TRBD1, 7 bases. The ends were cut back, 10 bases at V and 0 bases at J, with 21 bases in the middle. Looked up from germline, CDR1 is MNHEY and CDR2 is SMNVEV (reference sequence). This CDR3 comprises 16 residues. CDR3 region: CATRRGDSRYQETQYF. For the CDR3, the DNA is TGTGCCACCAGGAGGGGGGACAGCCGGTACCAAGAGACCCAGTACTTC.

This chain's CDR3 is CASSLSPLRDRWHNQPQHF. CDR3 nucleotides: TGTGCCAGCAGTTTATCCCCTCTTCGAGACAGATGGCATAATCAGCCCCAGCATTTT. The chain employs TRBV28 and TRBJ1-5, with D perhaps matching TRBD1 (5 bases). The length of the CDR3 is 19 residues. Germline V CDR1 and CDR2: MDHEN, SYDVKM. Trimming stripped 1 base from V and 4 bases from J, with 23 bases between.

The gene calls are TRBV4-1 and TRBJ2-2; 9 bases line up with TRBD2. The V gene end was trimmed by 4 bases and the J gene end by 7 bases; junction bases not matched to a gene: 7. The CDR3 has 15 residues. The V gene's germline CDR1 is MGHRA and CDR2 YSYEKL. The CDR3 loop is CASSRAGGKVGELFF. DNA for the CDR3: TGCGCCAGCAGCCGGGCGGGGGGGAAGGTCGGGGAGCTGTTTTTT.

The chain employs TRBV19 and TRBJ2-1, with TRBD2 identical over 10 bases. Trimming removed 7 bases from V and 4 bases from J; junction bases left unmatched: 7. This CDR3 region has 15 residues. Germline CDR1 reads LNHDA; CDR2 reads SQIVND (reference sequence). For the CDR3, the DNA is TGTGCCAGTAAACCTACTAGCGGGGAATACAATGAGCAGTTCTTC. Protein: CASKPTSGEYNEQFF.

The rearrangement links TRBV20-1 to TRBJ1-2, with D tentatively TRBD1 (5 bases). Per the germline V gene, CDR1 is DFQATT and CDR2 is SNEGSKA (reference sequence). Deletions cut 7 bases from V and 3 bases from J, with 9 bases between. This CDR3 contains 11 residues. CDR3 amino acids: CSGGADYGYTF. The CDR3 nucleotides are TGCAGTGGTGGGGCTGACTATGGCTACACCTTC.